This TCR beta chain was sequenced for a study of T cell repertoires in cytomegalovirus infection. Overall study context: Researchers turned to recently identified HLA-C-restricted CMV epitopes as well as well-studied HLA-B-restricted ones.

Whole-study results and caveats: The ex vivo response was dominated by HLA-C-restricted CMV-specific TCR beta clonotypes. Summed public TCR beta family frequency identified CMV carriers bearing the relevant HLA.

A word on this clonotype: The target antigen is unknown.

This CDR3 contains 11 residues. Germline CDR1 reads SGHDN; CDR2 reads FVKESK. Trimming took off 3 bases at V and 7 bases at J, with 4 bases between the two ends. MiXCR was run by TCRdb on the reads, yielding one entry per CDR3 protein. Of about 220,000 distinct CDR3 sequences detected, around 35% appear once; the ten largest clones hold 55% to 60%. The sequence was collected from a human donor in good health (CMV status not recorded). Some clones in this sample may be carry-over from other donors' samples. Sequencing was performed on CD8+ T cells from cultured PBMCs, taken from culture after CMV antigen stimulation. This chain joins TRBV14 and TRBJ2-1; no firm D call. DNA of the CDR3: TGTGCCAGCAGCCAGACTAATGAGCAGTTCTTC. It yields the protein CASSQTNEQFF.